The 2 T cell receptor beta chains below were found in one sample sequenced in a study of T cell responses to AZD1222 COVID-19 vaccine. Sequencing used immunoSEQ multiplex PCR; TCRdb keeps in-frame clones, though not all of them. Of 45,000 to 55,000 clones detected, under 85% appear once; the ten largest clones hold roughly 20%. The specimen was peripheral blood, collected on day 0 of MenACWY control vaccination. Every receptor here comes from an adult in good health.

This CDR3 is CASSEARLAAREYF. Here the CDR3 DNA reads TGTGCCAGCAGTGAAGCACGGCTAGCGGCCAGAGAGTACTTC. The chain has TRBV6-1 and TRBJ2-7; 7 nucleotides line up with TRBD2. CDR3 length: 14 amino acids. In germline, CDR1 is MNHNS, CDR2 SASEGT. J gave up 11 bases and V 0 bases, and 10 bases lay outside the gene matches.

The CDR3 region has the DNA TGCGCCAGCAGCTTGGCGGGCAGGGGCGCAACTAATGAAAAACTGTTTTTT. This gives the protein CASSLAGRGATNEKLFF. The rearrangement links TRBV5-1 to TRBJ1-4, with D perhaps matching TRBD1 (6 bases). Deletions cut 0 bases from V and 0 bases from J, with 12 bases between. The CDR3 runs 17 residues. Germline values: CDR1 SGHRS, CDR2 YFSETQ.